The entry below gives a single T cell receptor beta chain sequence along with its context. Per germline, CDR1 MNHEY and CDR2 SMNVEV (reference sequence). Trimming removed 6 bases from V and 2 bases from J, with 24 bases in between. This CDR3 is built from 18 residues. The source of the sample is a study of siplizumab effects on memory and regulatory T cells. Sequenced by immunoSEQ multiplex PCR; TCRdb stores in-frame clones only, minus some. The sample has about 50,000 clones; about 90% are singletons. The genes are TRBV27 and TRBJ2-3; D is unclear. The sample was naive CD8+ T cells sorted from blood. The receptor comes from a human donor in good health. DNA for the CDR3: TGTGCCAGCAGCCTAACGGGTCTAGTATCCTTTATCACAGATACGCAGTATTTT. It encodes CASSLTGLVSFITDTQYF.